This passage covers 28 T cell receptor beta chains from one sample sequenced in a study of T cells in Graves' hyperthyroidism and ophthalmopathy. Amplification targeted TCR beta CDR3 regions from RNA transcripts. Using the HTBI primer set, a first-round RT-PCR was run on the TCR CDR3. Each CDR3 protein is one row after TCRdb ran MiXCR on the multiplex PCR reads. The sample lists a few hundred thousand distinct CDR3 sequences; 21% were seen once. The source material was blood. These receptor sequences come from a woman in her 50s with Graves' hyperthyroidism.

This clonotype was counted many times. The chain combines TRBV20-1 with TRBJ2-1; D is unresolved. V lost 3 bases to trimming and J lost 1 base, with 16 bases between them. Germline CDR1 DFQATT, CDR2 SNEGSKA (reference sequence). This CDR3 is built from 16 residues. CDR3 amino acids: CSASEPIFSSYNEQFF. CDR3 nucleotides: TGCAGTGCTAGCGAGCCCATATTCTCTTCCTACAATGAGCAGTTCTTC.

This clonotype has ten or more counts. V is TRBV20-1 and J is TRBJ2-7; TRBD2 agrees at 10 bases. The junction had 5 bases not matched to a gene; V was cut back by 6 bases and J by 0 bases. Germline V gene lookup returns CDR1 DFQATT and CDR2 SNEGSKA (reference sequence). The CDR3 consists of 14 residues. This CDR3 reads CSAISGGNSYEQYF. CDR3 bases: TGCAGTGCCATTAGCGGGGGGAACTCCTACGAGCAGTACTTC.

Only a few counts were recorded for this clonotype. The chain recombines TRBV6-1 with TRBJ1-5; D gene uncertain. CDR1 MNHNS and CDR2 SASEGT come from the germline V gene. CDR3 size: 14 residues. V was clipped by 6 bases and J by 4 bases, with 13 bases between them. CDR3 in DNA: TGTGCCAGCAGACCCCGACCGGTGAATCAGCCCCAGCATTTT. It yields the protein CASRPRPVNQPQHF.

For this clonotype: The junction shows a germline mismatch at one end, possibly a read error. The V and J genes are TRBV7-2 and TRBJ1-1; unclear D gene. The CDR3 has 13 amino acids. CDR1 and CDR2 (germline): SGHTA, FQGNSA. CDR3 amino acids: CASSFGRNTEVFF. CDR3 nucleotides: TGTGCCAGCAGCTTTGGCAGGAACACTGAAGTTTTCTTT. Full variable domain (remainder filled in from reference TRBV7-2 and TRBJ1-1): GAGVSQSPSNKVTEKGKDVELRCDPISGHTALYWYRQSLGQGLEFLIYFQGNSAPDKSGLPSDRFSAERTGGSVSTLTIQRTQQEDSAVYLCASSFGRNTEVFFGQGTRLTVV.

The chain carries TRBV5-4 and TRBJ2-2, with D possibly being TRBD1 (5 bases). Germline CDR1 SGHNT, CDR2 YYREEE (reference sequence). V lost 5 bases and J 9 bases, leaving 14 bases between the germline ends. The CDR3 extends over 13 amino acids. As DNA, the CDR3 is TGTGCCAGCAGGACTGGGCAGGGCCGGGAGCTGTTTTTT. Translating gives CASRTGQGRELFF.

This clonotype has ten or more counts. V and J are TRBV7-9 and TRBJ2-7; D could derive from TRBD1 or TRBD2 (5 bases each). The CDR3 consists of 14 residues. Germline V CDR1 and CDR2: SEHNR, FQNEAQ (reference sequence). With 6 bases removed from V and 4 bases from J, the gap between germline ends came to 16 bases. The CDR3 protein is CASRPPGRSYEQYF. CDR3 coding DNA: TGTGCCAGCAGACCTCCGGGACGGAGTTACGAGCAGTACTTC.

Ten or more counts support this clonotype. The rearrangement links TRBV11-2 to TRBJ1-5; possibly TRBD1 for D (5 bases). The germline CDR1 and CDR2 sequences are SGHAT and FQNNGV. V was pared by 3 bases and J by 0 bases, with 12 bases between. The CDR3 contains 16 residues. The CDR3 sequence is CASSLGGTLSNQPQHF. CDR3 in DNA: TGTGCCAGCAGCTTGGGGGGGACCCTTAGCAATCAGCCCCAGCATTTT.

The V gene is TRBV5-1, the J gene TRBJ1-4, with D perhaps TRBD1 (5 bases). Germline-derived CDR1 and CDR2 are SGHRS and YFSETQ. V lost 0 bases to trimming and J lost 10 bases, with 7 bases between them. The CDR3 length is 12 residues. The CDR3, as DNA: TGCGCCAGCAGCTTGGTGGGGGGAAAACTGTTTTTT. Its protein product is CASSLVGGKLFF.

The rearrangement links TRBV19 to TRBJ1-5; 7 nucleotides line up with TRBD1. With 7 bases clipped from V and 1 base from J, the junction kept 10 bases outside the gene matches. The CDR3 totals 16 residues. The germline V gene has CDR1 LNHDA and CDR2 SQIVND (reference sequence). The CDR3 DNA reads as TGTGCCAGTACCCTAACCGGGACAGCGAGCAATCAGCCCCAGCATTTT. It encodes CASTLTGTASNQPQHF.

This chain connects TRBV5-1 to TRBJ2-4; TRBD2 agrees at 11 bases. Germline assignment: CDR1 SGHRS and CDR2 YFSETQ. The CDR3 is 15 residues long. The J segment lost 3 bases and the V segment lost 5 bases, leaving 4 bases of the junction unmatched. Written as DNA, the CDR3 is TGCGCCAGCAGTCATGGACTAGCGGGCAAAAACATTCAGTACTTC. This sequence encodes CASSHGLAGKNIQYF. The full variable domain, rest sourced from reference TRBV5-1 and TRBJ2-4, is KAGVTQTPRYLIKTRGQQVTLSCSPISGHRSVSWYQQTPGQGLQFLFEYFSETQRNKGNFPGRFSGRQFSNSRSEMNVSTLELGDSALYLCASSHGLAGKNIQYFGAGTRLSVL.

This clonotype was detected a few times. The chain has TRBV10-3 and TRBJ2-3; no definite D call. V gave up 2 bases and J gave up 2 bases, with 14 bases separating them. Germline CDR1 reads ENHRY; CDR2 reads SYGVKD. CDR3 length: 16 amino acids. The CDR3 here is CAISEGSRFFTDTQYF. The DNA of the CDR3 is TGTGCCATCAGTGAGGGGTCTAGGTTCTTCACAGATACGCAGTATTTT.

This clonotype came up once. V gene TRBV3-1 combines with J gene TRBJ1-1; 7 bases align to TRBD1. Germline assignment: CDR1 LGHDT and CDR2 YNNKEL (reference sequence). With 0 bases clipped from V and 11 bases from J, the junction kept 6 bases outside the gene matches. This CDR3 is built from 13 residues. CDR3 amino acids: CASSQEGQGVAFF. As DNA, the CDR3 is TGTGCCAGCAGCCAAGAAGGTCAGGGGGTGGCTTTCTTT.

A word on this clonotype: A read error may be the cause here, since a much bigger clone is one base away. V is TRBV11-2 and J is TRBJ2-5; the match to TRBD2 covers 8 bases. Germline loops: CDR1 SGHAT, CDR2 FQNNGV. This CDR3 is built from 15 residues. CDR3 sequence: CASGLRPGGEETQYF. The CDR3 DNA reads as TGTGCCAGCGGCTTACGACCGGGGGGGGAAGAGACCCAGTACTTC.

This clonotype was detected many times. This chain joins TRBV10-3 and TRBJ2-6; 9 nucleotides line up with TRBD1. CDR1 and CDR2 (germline): ENHRY, SYGVKD. The CDR3 has 18 residues. Trimming removed 4 bases from V and 0 bases from J; junction bases left unmatched: 7. CDR3 residues: CAISVSGTGNSGANVLTF. The CDR3 bases are TGTGCCATCAGTGTGTCTGGGACAGGGAACTCTGGGGCCAACGTCCTGACTTTC.

The sample holds many counts of this clonotype. J is TRBJ2-3 and V is TRBV28; 7 nucleotides match TRBD2. J gave up 5 bases and V 6 bases, and 14 bases lay outside the gene matches. The CDR3 extends over 16 amino acids. Germline assignment: CDR1 MDHEN and CDR2 SYDVKM. This chain's CDR3 is CASSPPGGGVGDTQYF. The DNA for the CDR3 is TGTGCCAGCAGCCCACCGGGAGGCGGGGTGGGAGATACGCAGTATTTT.

The chain links TRBV28 to TRBJ1-5; D is uncertain. Trimming pared 3 bases from V and 2 bases from J, leaving 14 bases between. The CDR3 is 16 amino acids. Germline CDR1 MDHEN, CDR2 SYDVKM. As DNA, the CDR3 is TGTGCCAGCAGTTTTAGGACGAAGGGAGGCAATCAGCCCCAGCATTTT. This sequence encodes CASSFRTKGGNQPQHF.

The V gene is TRBV25-1, the J gene TRBJ2-3, with 11 bases lining up with TRBD2. CDR1 is MGHDK, CDR2 SYGVNS, per germline. The CDR3 loop spans 17 amino acids. J lost 2 bases, V lost 1 base, and 5 bases had no gene match. CDR3 DNA sequence: TGTGCCAGCAGTGAATTCCTAGCGGGGGGTCTCACAGATACGCAGTATTTT. Translation gives CASSEFLAGGLTDTQYF.

This clonotype occurred many times. The CDR3 nucleotides are TGTGCCAGCTCACCAGGCGACGAGCAGTACTTC. Amino acid sequence: CASSPGDEQYF. The rearrangement uses TRBV18 and TRBJ2-7; D is unclear. Deletions cut 2 bases from V and 5 bases from J, with 4 bases between. Germline V gene data show CDR1 as KGHSH and CDR2 as LQKENI. The CDR3 length is 11 residues.

Only a few counts were recorded for this clonotype. The rearrangement uses TRBV5-5 and TRBJ1-2; 8 bases match TRBD1. Germline CDR1 and CDR2: SGHKS and YYEKEE (reference sequence). The CDR3 totals 11 residues. V lost 4 bases and J lost 12; bases outside the gene matches: 5. DNA of the CDR3: TGTGCCAGCAGCCTCGACAGGGGTAACACCTTC. This codes for CASSLDRGNTF.

The J gene is TRBJ1-2, the V gene TRBV30; weak D call: TRBD1 (6 bases). V was clipped by 4 bases and J by 0 bases, with 9 bases between them. Germline V gene data show CDR1 as GTSNPN and CDR2 as SVGIG (reference sequence). The CDR3 sequence is 13 residues long. The CDR3 nucleotides are TGTGCCTGGAACGGGACACCTAACTATGGCTACACCTTC. Translation gives CAWNGTPNYGYTF.

The V call is TRBV3-1, the J call TRBJ1-5; D possibly corresponds to TRBD1 (5 bases). The CDR3 length is 15 residues. Germline CDR1 LGHDT, CDR2 YNNKEL (reference sequence). The V gene lost 2 bases and the J gene lost 5 bases, with 13 bases spanning the gap. CDR3 in DNA: TGTGCCAGCAGCCAACACCAGGGAAAAGATCAGCCCCAGCATTTT. It encodes CASSQHQGKDQPQHF.

This chain connects TRBV19 to TRBJ2-5; 12 bases match TRBD1. The germline gives CDR1 LNHDA, CDR2 SQIVND (reference sequence). After removal of 6 bases from V and 7 bases from J, the junction contained 6 bases not matched to a gene. CDR3 size: 14 residues. CDR3 nucleotides: TGTGCCAGTAGCCGGGACAGGGGGCGAAGGACCCAGTACTTC. It is translated as CASSRDRGRRTQYF.

A few counts support this clonotype. The CDR3 region has the DNA TGTGCCTGGACCGTGCAGGGGTCCCCCGGGGAGCTGTTTTTT. Protein product: CAWTVQGSPGELFF. The chain uses TRBV30 and TRBJ2-2; tentatively, D is TRBD1 (6 bases). Trimming pared 4 bases from V and 6 bases from J, leaving 15 bases between. The CDR3 is 14 amino acids. The germline V gene has CDR1 GTSNPN and CDR2 SVGIG (reference sequence).

In its sample, this clonotype was seen many times. This chain connects TRBV11-2 to TRBJ2-1; D is perhaps TRBD2 (5 bases). Germline CDR1 SGHAT, CDR2 FQNNGV. Trimming removed 5 bases from V and 2 bases from J, with 10 bases in between. The CDR3 has 14 amino acids. The CDR3 loop is CASSPLGAYNEQFF. CDR3 coding DNA: TGTGCCAGCAGCCCACTCGGGGCCTACAATGAGCAGTTCTTC.

This clonotype was picked up many times. CDR3 in amino acids: CASSSGTGGADTQYF. The CDR3 region has the DNA TGTGCCAGCAGCTCCGGGACCGGTGGCGCAGATACGCAGTATTTT. The chain links TRBV5-5 to TRBJ2-3; TRBD1 or TRBD2 may be the D gene (5 bases each). The germline CDR1 and CDR2 sequences are SGHKS and YYEKEE (reference sequence). CDR3 size: 15 residues. Trimming cost V 3 bases and J 4 bases, with 15 bases left between them.

CDR3 nucleotide sequence: TGTGCCAGCAGTATATCAGAATACTATGGCTACACCTTC. This codes for CASSISEYYGYTF. V is TRBV12-3 or TRBV12-4 and J is TRBJ1-2; D call uncertain. This CDR3 spans 13 amino acids. The V end lost 5 bases, the J end lost 3 bases, and 10 bases lay between the germline ends.

This clonotype has ten or more counts. The chain has TRBV10-3 and TRBJ1-1; 10 nucleotides agree with TRBD1. The germline CDR1 and CDR2 sequences are ENHRY and SYGVKD. CDR3 length: 14 amino acids. After removal of 4 bases from V and 5 bases from J, the junction contained 4 bases not matched to a gene. The CDR3, as DNA: TGTGCCATCAGTGGCGGGACAGGGGTAACTGAAGCTTTCTTT. As protein: CAISGGTGVTEAFF.

This clonotype was seen at least ten times. The chain has TRBV5-1 and TRBJ1-4, with 8 bases aligning to TRBD1. The CDR3 length is 14 residues. Germline assignment: CDR1 SGHRS and CDR2 YFSETQ. J gave up 7 bases and V 0 bases, and 2 bases lay outside the gene matches. The CDR3 spells CASSLGTGGEKLFF. CDR3 nucleotide sequence: TGCGCCAGCAGCTTGGGTACAGGGGGTGAAAAACTGTTTTTT.